Following are 6 T cell receptor gamma chains from one sample sequenced in a study of gamma delta lymphoproliferative disorders and STAT genes. TCRdb reprocessed the multiplex PCR reads using CATT. The table has several hundred gamma-chain clones, approximately 13% seen once; the top ten hold approximately 23%. Genomic DNA from isolated PBMCs served as the sequencing template. The specimen was blood. The receptors shown here come from a human donor in good health.

This clone is medium-sized (0.01 to 0.1%) in the sample. The chain carries TRGV2 and TRGJ1 or TRGJ2. The J gene, not given by TCRdb, was assigned here from a germline match of the nucleotide sequence. CDR1 is EGSNGY and CDR2 is YDSYNSKV in the germline V gene. Unmatched junction bases numbered 0, after V lost 0 bases and J lost 1 base. The CDR3 runs 13 residues. CDR3 residues: CATWDGNYYKKLF. For the CDR3, the DNA is TGTGCCACCTGGGACGGGAATTATTATAAGAAACTCTTT.

This clone was recorded a few times. The DNA is left out, because the CDR3 cannot be placed on it with certainty; the CDR3 is given as TCRdb lists it. There is no J gene call, but TRGV11 is given as the V gene. TRGV11 counts as an open reading frame of uncertain function. The CDR3 is made up of 17 amino acids, end residues included. The CDR3 sequence: CTTVPVRSSQGGFKKLF.

This rearrangement joins TRGV10 to TRGJ1 or TRGJ2. Matching the DNA to germline supplied the J gene, which TCRdb does not give. TRGV10 falls under the ORF class, with uncertain function. The CDR3 has 11 amino acids. Trimming cost V 8 bases and J 8 bases; bases outside gene matches: 7. The DNA for the CDR3 is TGTGCTGCGTGGGACCCCAATAAGAAACTCTTT. This encodes CAAWDPNKKLF.

This clone is termed medium-sized (0.01 to 0.1%). J is TRGJ1 or TRGJ2 and V is TRGV5. No J segment appears in TCRdb, so it was assigned here by matching the sequence to germline. This CDR3 has 14 amino acids. The V gene's germline CDR1 is VINAFY and CDR2 YDVSNSKD. V gave up 1 base and J gave up 7 bases; unmatched junction bases: 10. CDR3 amino acids: CATWDSPEEYKKLF. The CDR3, as DNA: TGTGCCACCTGGGACAGCCCCGAGGAATATAAGAAACTCTTT.

The chain employs TRGV3 and TRGJ1 or TRGJ2. The J gene, missing from TCRdb, was assigned here through DNA to germline matching. The germline V gene encodes CDR1 VTNTFY and CDR2 YDVSTARD (reference sequence). The CDR3 is made up of 14 amino acids. With 0 bases clipped from V and 5 bases from J, the junction kept 7 bases outside the gene matches. CDR3 DNA sequence: TGTGCCACCTGGGACAGGCGTGGGGATTATAAGAAACTCTTT. This translates into CATWDRRGDYKKLF.

By its share, this clone is medium-sized. The rearrangement links TRGV4 to TRGJ1 or TRGJ2. Because TCRdb records no J gene, it was assigned here through a match of the DNA to germline. The V gene's germline CDR1 is EGSTGY and CDR2 YDSYTSSV. There are 14 residues in the CDR3. The junction had 7 bases not matched to a gene; V was cut back by 0 bases and J by 5 bases. The CDR3: CATWDGRSHYKKLF. The DNA of the CDR3 is TGTGCCACCTGGGATGGGCGCTCGCATTATAAGAAACTCTTT.